Following are 20 T cell receptor beta chains from one sample sequenced in a study of shared clonotypes between healthy human individuals. Clones were sequenced by immunoSEQ multiplex PCR, and TCRdb holds only the in-frame ones, with some missing. The sample records about 2 million clones, over 85% being singletons. In the naive CD8 group, cells lacked CD45RO and were positively selected for CCR7, so terminally differentiated effector memory CD45RA+ cells were left out. The sequencing input was naive CD8+ T cells sorted from blood. Source of these receptors: a man aged 18 to 30 in good health.

The chain links TRBV13 to TRBJ2-7, with 8 bases matching TRBD2. Germline V lookup: CDR1 PRHDT, CDR2 FYEKMQ (reference sequence). V dropped 4 bases and J dropped 0; count of bases not matched to a gene: 5. The CDR3 length is 15 residues. The CDR3 bases are TGTGCCAGCAGCTCCAGACTAGCGCACTCCTACGAGCAGTACTTC. It is translated as CASSSRLAHSYEQYF. Variable domain in full (rest from reference TRBV13 and TRBJ2-7): AAGVIQSPRHLIKEKRETATLKCYPIPRHDTVYWYQQGPGQDPQFLISFYEKMQSDKGSIPDRFSAQQFSDYHSELNMSSLELGDSALYFCASSSRLAHSYEQYFGPGTRLTVT.

The chain recombines TRBV27 with TRBJ2-7; 9 bases line up with TRBD2. V shed 2 bases and J 5 bases; nucleotides not matched to a gene: 7. The length of the CDR3 is 15 residues. Germline V gene sequence: CDR1 MNHEY, CDR2 SMNVEV (reference sequence). The CDR3 is CASSLIASGTNEQYF. CDR3 DNA: TGTGCCAGCAGTTTAATAGCTAGCGGGACTAACGAGCAGTACTTC.

The chain links TRBV6-6 to TRBJ1-2; D may be TRBD1 (5 bases). CDR3 size: 16 residues. From germline, CDR1 is MNHNY and CDR2 SVGAGI (reference sequence). With 6 bases removed from V and 3 bases from J, the gap between germline ends came to 20 bases. The CDR3 is CASSLTGGEGDYGYTF. The CDR3 DNA follows: TGTGCCAGCAGCCTTACCGGGGGGGAGGGCGACTATGGCTACACCTTC.

This clone was observed once. The chain has TRBV7-9 and TRBJ2-2; the D is unclear. This CDR3 has 12 amino acids. In germline, CDR1 is SEHNR, CDR2 FQNEAQ (reference sequence). Trimming left V 5 bases short and J 7 bases short, with 8 bases between. Here the CDR3 reads CASSAWGGELFF. The CDR3, as DNA: TGTGCCAGCAGCGCATGGGGCGGGGAGCTGTTTTTT.

V gene TRBV25-1 combines with J gene TRBJ2-1; D call uncertain. The CDR3 length is 12 residues. V was cut by 1 base and J by 6 bases, with 4 bases left in between. Germline lookup yields CDR1 MGHDK and CDR2 SYGVNS. The CDR3 region is CASSELFNEQFF. CDR3 DNA: TGTGCCAGCAGTGAATTATTCAATGAGCAGTTCTTC.

The genes are TRBV29-1 and TRBJ2-5; D may be TRBD1 (5 bases). V was shortened by 7 bases and J by 0 bases, with 15 bases between the two germline ends. CDR1 is SQVTM, CDR2 ANQGSEA, per germline. This CDR3 comprises 14 residues. Written as DNA, the CDR3 is TGCAGCGGACGACATAAAGGGGACCAAGAGACCCAGTACTTC. This gives the protein CSGRHKGDQETQYF.

J is TRBJ1-6 and V is TRBV19; tentatively, D is TRBD1 (6 bases). V lost 7 bases, J lost 2 bases, and 15 bases lay in between. Germline CDR1 LNHDA, CDR2 SQIVND (reference sequence). The CDR3 extends over 16 amino acids. The CDR3 DNA is TGTGCCAGTACCCGGAGAGAGGGGGCCTATAATTCACCCCTCCACTTT. Protein sequence: CASTRREGAYNSPLHF.

This chain joins TRBV6-1 and TRBJ2-3, with TRBD2 identical over 8 bases. V lost 0 bases and J lost 2; bases outside the gene matches: 4. CDR1 is MNHNS and CDR2 is SASEGT in the germline V gene. The CDR3 runs 16 residues. CDR3 nucleotide sequence: TGTGCCAGCAGTGAAGCAAACGGGGGGGACACAGATACGCAGTATTTT. Translation: CASSEANGGDTDTQYF.

The genes are TRBV10-1 and TRBJ2-1, with TRBD1 matching over 8 bases. V lost 6 bases, J lost 10 bases, and 17 bases stayed unmatched. The germline gives CDR1 WNHNN, CDR2 SYGVQD (reference sequence). This CDR3 has 16 residues. In nucleotides, the CDR3 is TGCGCCAGCAGCCCCCTAATCGGACAGGGAGCGAACGAGCAGTTCTTC. Translation: CASSPLIGQGANEQFF.

CDR3 sequence: CASSFRGFSYEQYF. The CDR3 DNA reads TGTGCCAGCAGCTTTAGAGGTTTTTCCTACGAGCAGTACTTC. This chain links TRBV11-2 with TRBJ2-7; D is unclear. Germline CDR1 and CDR2: SGHAT and FQNNGV. Between the trimmed V and J ends, which lost 3 bases and 1 base, there was a span of 10 bases. The CDR3 spans 14 residues.

The chain employs TRBV30 and TRBJ1-2; unclear D gene. The V end was cut by 2 bases, the J end by 6 bases, with 19 bases between. The CDR3 length is 15 residues. CDR1 is GTSNPN and CDR2 is SVGIG in the germline V gene (reference sequence). CDR3 DNA sequence: TGTGCCTGGAGTTTTGAGGCCCCGGGCTCTCATGGCTACACCTTC. Protein: CAWSFEAPGSHGYTF.

This CDR3 reads CASSLRFGTLNYGYTF. The DNA for the CDR3 is TGTGCCAGCAGTTTAAGGTTCGGGACCCTTAACTATGGCTACACCTTC. The chain carries TRBV27 and TRBJ1-2; TRBD1 might be the D (5 bases). From germline, CDR1 is MNHEY and CDR2 SMNVEV (reference sequence). There are 16 residues in the CDR3. V was cut by 2 bases and J by 1 base, with 14 bases left in between.

V usage is TRBV5-5 and J usage is TRBJ1-6; possible D gene TRBD1, 5 bases. The CDR3 runs 16 residues. Deletions cut 2 bases from V and 0 bases from J, with 9 bases between. Germline V gene sequence: CDR1 SGHKS, CDR2 YYEKEE (reference sequence). This CDR3 reads CASSFGASSYNSPLHF. For the CDR3, the DNA is TGTGCCAGCAGCTTCGGGGCGAGCTCCTATAATTCACCCCTCCACTTT.

Regarding this clone: Other nucleotide sequences in the sample specify the same CDR3. This sequence joins TRBV13 and TRBJ2-3; possibly TRBD1 or TRBD2 for D (5 bases each). Trimming cost V 0 bases and J 6 bases, with 7 bases left between them. Germline V gene lookup returns CDR1 PRHDT and CDR2 FYEKMQ (reference sequence). The CDR3 has 13 residues. The CDR3 is CASSLGGADTQYF. The CDR3 DNA reads TGTGCCAGCAGCTTAGGCGGGGCGGATACGCAGTATTTT.

J is TRBJ2-1 and V is TRBV2; D possibly corresponds to TRBD2 (6 bases). Germline V gives CDR1 SNHLY, CDR2 FYNNEI. V was cut by 4 bases and J by 4 bases, with 14 bases left in between. The CDR3 is made up of 15 amino acids. The CDR3 nucleotides are TGTGCCAGCAGTGGACGGCGGGGAGTTTACAATGAGCAGTTCTTC. This sequence encodes CASSGRRGVYNEQFF.

The chain has TRBV7-9 and TRBJ2-7, with D possibly TRBD2 on 6 matching bases. This CDR3 spans 13 amino acids. In germline, CDR1 is SEHNR, CDR2 FQNEAQ (reference sequence). V gave up 4 bases and J gave up 3 bases, with 10 bases separating them. CDR3 DNA sequence: TGTGCCAGCAGCTCGGGACTTTTCTACGAGCAGTACTTC. Protein product: CASSSGLFYEQYF.

The chain recombines TRBV10-3 with TRBJ2-3; D perhaps matches TRBD2 (6 bases). The CDR3 is 14 amino acids. Germline V gene data show CDR1 as ENHRY and CDR2 as SYGVKD. Trimming left V 10 bases short and J 6 bases short, with 20 bases between. The CDR3 DNA sequence: TGTGCCACAACCCCCCCGGGACTCACGGATACGCAGTATTTT. Translation gives CATTPPGLTDTQYF.

This chain's CDR3 is CASSLGGIYNEQFF. The CDR3 nucleotides are TGTGCCAGCAGTTTGGGCGGAATTTACAATGAGCAGTTCTTC. The chain couples TRBV27 to TRBJ2-1; D not certain. The germline V and J ends were trimmed by 3 bases and 4 bases, with 10 bases remaining between them. The CDR3 totals 14 residues. CDR1 is MNHEY, CDR2 SMNVEV, per germline (reference sequence).

This chain connects TRBV6-5 to TRBJ1-2; D unclear. The CDR3 contains 15 residues. Germline V gene data show CDR1 as MNHEY and CDR2 as SVGAGI. V was pared by 0 bases and J by 2 bases, with 10 bases between. CDR3 region: CASSYSSTGNYGYTF. The CDR3 DNA is TGTGCCAGCAGTTACTCGTCAACGGGGAACTATGGCTACACCTTC.

In nucleotides, the CDR3 is TGTGCCAGCAGTGAACTGGCTAGCGGGACCTACGAGCAGTACTTC. It specifies CASSELASGTYEQYF. V gene TRBV6-1 combines with J gene TRBJ2-7, with 9 bases aligning to TRBD2. Unmatched junction bases numbered 4, after V lost 2 bases and J lost 2 bases. Germline V lookup: CDR1 MNHNS, CDR2 SASEGT. This CDR3 is built from 15 residues.